This T cell receptor beta chain stems from a study of blood T cell repertoires in COVID-19. From germline, CDR1 is SGHRS and CDR2 YFSETQ. This CDR3 spans 15 amino acids. V dropped 6 bases and J dropped 5; count of bases not matched to a gene: 11. The data were produced by immunoSEQ multiplex PCR, yet TCRdb's version contains in-frame clones alone and is incomplete. The sample includes hundreds of thousands of clones, 86% of them seen just once. The rearrangement uses TRBV5-1 and TRBJ2-5; 9 bases fit TRBD1. The source of this sequence is a woman in her sixties or seventies with COVID-19, enrolled during active disease. Sequencing used peripheral blood. CDR3 residues: CASIPGTGSGETQYF. The CDR3 DNA follows: TGCGCCAGCATTCCCGGGACAGGGAGCGGGGAGACCCAGTACTTC.